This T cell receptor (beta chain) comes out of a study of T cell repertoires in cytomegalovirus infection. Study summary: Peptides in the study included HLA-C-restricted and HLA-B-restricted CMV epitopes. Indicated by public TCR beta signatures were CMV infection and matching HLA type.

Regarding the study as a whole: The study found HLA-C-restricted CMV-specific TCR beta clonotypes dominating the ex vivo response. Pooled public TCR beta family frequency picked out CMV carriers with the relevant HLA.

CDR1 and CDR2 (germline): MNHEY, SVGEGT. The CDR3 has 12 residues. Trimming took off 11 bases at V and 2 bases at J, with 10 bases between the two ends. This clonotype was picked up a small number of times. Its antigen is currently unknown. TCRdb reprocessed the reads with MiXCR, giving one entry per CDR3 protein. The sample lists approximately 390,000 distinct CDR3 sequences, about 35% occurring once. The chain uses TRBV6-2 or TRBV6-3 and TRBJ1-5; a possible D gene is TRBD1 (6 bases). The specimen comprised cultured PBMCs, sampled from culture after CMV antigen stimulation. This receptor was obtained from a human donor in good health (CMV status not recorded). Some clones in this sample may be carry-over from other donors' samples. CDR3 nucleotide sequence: TGTGCCGGCCGGACAGGCAATCAGCCCCAGCATTTT. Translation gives CAGRTGNQPQHF.